The 25 T cell receptor beta chains presented below share a single source sample, sequenced in a study of Ad26.COV2.S vaccination and SARS-CoV-2 variants. Method: immunoSEQ multiplex PCR; TCRdb's copy keeps in-frame clones and lacks some. The repertoire includes about 480,000 clones, around nine tenths of them detected once, and over 10% sits in the top ten. Regarding treatment: 15 to 20 received Ad26.COV2.S at low or high dose, single or two shots; five or six received placebo; per-sample allocation not given. All samples were drawn on day 63, counting from the first vaccine or placebo injection. Sample: peripheral blood, taken in a trial of Ad26.COV2.S vaccine versus placebo. The receptor set was obtained from a person aged 18-60 years who received the Ad26.COV2.S COVID-19 vaccine or a placebo.

The rearrangement uses TRBV28 and TRBJ1-2; no reliable D call. There are 14 residues in the CDR3. Germline CDR1 and CDR2: MDHEN and SYDVKM. Trimming pared 7 bases from V and 0 bases from J, leaving 12 bases between. The CDR3 bases are TGTGCCAGCACTGACGTCGGTGCTAACTATGGCTACACCTTC. Residues: CASTDVGANYGYTF.

The chain employs TRBV6-2 or TRBV6-3 and TRBJ2-2, with D possibly called TRBD1 or TRBD2 (6 bases each). V was trimmed by 5 bases and J by 1 base, leaving 14 bases between them. This CDR3 spans 16 amino acids. CDR1 and CDR2 from the germline V gene are MNHEY and SVGEGT. The CDR3 spells CASSAGHKGNTGELFF. Written as DNA, the CDR3 is TGTGCCAGCAGTGCGGGACACAAAGGGAACACCGGGGAGCTGTTTTTT.

This chain joins TRBV18 and TRBJ2-1; D is unclear. CDR1 is KGHSH and CDR2 is LQKENI in the germline V gene. The V end lost 0 bases, the J end lost 10 bases, and 28 bases lay between the germline ends. This CDR3 has 19 residues. The CDR3 nucleotides are TGTGCCAGCTCACCACCTTTCTCCCTTTGGGCGTGGGAAGTCAAGGAGCAGTTCTTC. Its protein is CASSPPFSLWAWEVKEQFF.

The chain joins TRBV11-2 to TRBJ2-1; 8 bases are a match to TRBD2. V lost 5 bases, J lost 6 bases, and 12 bases stayed unmatched. The CDR3 contains 16 residues. Germline lookup yields CDR1 SGHAT and CDR2 FQNNGV. The CDR3 sequence: CASSPQGSGSPNEQFF. The CDR3 region has the DNA TGTGCCAGCAGCCCCCAGGGAAGCGGGAGCCCCAATGAGCAGTTCTTC.

The J gene is TRBJ2-6, the V gene TRBV6-1, with 8 positions matching TRBD2. Germline V gene lookup returns CDR1 MNHNS and CDR2 SASEGT. The CDR3 runs 18 residues. Trimming at V came to 3 bases and at J to 2 bases, leaving 9 bases not matched to a gene. CDR3: CASSEVWSGSTGANVLTF. As DNA, the CDR3 is TGTGCCAGCAGTGAGGTCTGGAGCGGGAGCACTGGGGCCAACGTCCTGACTTTC.

The J gene is TRBJ1-5, the V gene TRBV19; unclear D gene. Germline assignment: CDR1 LNHDA and CDR2 SQIVND (reference sequence). The V and J ends lost 9 bases and 1 base respectively, with 7 bases between them. CDR3 size: 12 residues. The CDR3 sequence is CASSESNQPQHF. The CDR3 DNA follows: TGTGCCAGCTCAGAGAGCAATCAGCCCCAGCATTTT.

The chain uses TRBV7-2 and TRBJ2-1; no reliable D call. The V end was cut by 2 bases, the J end by 9 bases, with 5 bases between. CDR1 SGHTA and CDR2 FQGNSA come from the germline V gene. This CDR3 is 11 amino acids long. CDR3 sequence: CASSLFREQFF. DNA for the CDR3: TGTGCCAGCAGCTTATTTCGTGAGCAGTTCTTC.

This rearrangement joins TRBV18 to TRBJ2-2; 10 nucleotides agree with TRBD2. Germline V gene lookup returns CDR1 KGHSH and CDR2 LQKENI. The CDR3 totals 17 residues. V was clipped by 0 bases and J by 6 bases; unmatched bases: 7. CDR3 nucleotides: TGTGCCAGCTCACCACCGCTCGGGGGACTAGCGCCCGGGGAGCTGTTTTTT. Protein product: CASSPPLGGLAPGELFF. The full variable domain, rest sourced from reference TRBV18 and TRBJ2-2, is NAGVMQNPRHLVRRRGQEARLRCSPMKGHSHVYWYRQLPEEGLKFMVYLQKENIIDESGMPKERFSAEFPKEGPSILRIQQVVRGDSAAYFCASSPPLGGLAPGELFFGEGSRLTVL.

This chain links TRBV2 with TRBJ2-7; a possible D gene is TRBD1 (6 bases). V gave up 5 bases and J gave up 7 bases, with 15 bases separating them. CDR1 SNHLY and CDR2 FYNNEI come from the germline V gene. This CDR3 has 13 amino acids. Here the CDR3 DNA reads TGTGCCAGCAGTTCCCTTTTGAGGGGGGAGCAGTACTTC. This sequence encodes CASSSLLRGEQYF.

The genes are TRBV7-3 and TRBJ2-2; no clear D gene. Between the trimmed V and J ends, which lost 2 bases and 8 bases, there was a span of 9 bases. The length of the CDR3 is 13 residues. The germline CDR1 and CDR2 sequences are SGHTA and FQGTGA. The CDR3 region has the DNA TGTGCCAGCAGCTTATCCCCGGTTGGGGAGCTGTTTTTT. It translates to CASSLSPVGELFF.

This sequence joins TRBV2 and TRBJ2-1; 8 bases line up with TRBD2. The ends lost 8 bases at V and 7 bases at J; junction bases unmatched: 10. CDR1 SNHLY and CDR2 FYNNEI come from the germline V gene. This CDR3 is built from 14 residues. CDR3 loop: CASGGKREKNEQFF. In DNA form, the CDR3 reads TGTGCCAGCGGTGGAAAGCGGGAGAAAAATGAGCAGTTCTTC.

The V call is TRBV7-8, the J call TRBJ2-7; 9 nucleotides align to TRBD1. Germline CDR1 SGHVS, CDR2 FQNEAQ. This CDR3 contains 16 residues. After removal of 4 bases from V and 2 bases from J, the junction contained 9 bases not matched to a gene. This CDR3 is CASSSRDTGGPYEQYF. The DNA for the CDR3 is TGTGCCAGCAGCTCTAGGGATACAGGGGGCCCCTACGAGCAGTACTTC.

V and J are TRBV11-2 and TRBJ2-2, with no clear D. The CDR3 length is 14 residues. The germline V gene encodes CDR1 SGHAT and CDR2 FQNNGV. Trimming removed 4 bases from V and 6 bases from J, with 12 bases in between. The CDR3, as DNA: TGTGCCAGCAGCTCCGCGCAGGTGTCCGGGGAGCTGTTTTTT. Translated: CASSSAQVSGELFF.

As DNA, the CDR3 is TGCGCCAGCAGCTTGGGGACTAGCGGGAGGACTAGCTACGAGCAGTACTTC. This sequence encodes CASSLGTSGRTSYEQYF. The rearrangement joins TRBV5-1 to TRBJ2-7, with TRBD2 identical over 14 bases. Germline lookup yields CDR1 SGHRS and CDR2 YFSETQ. V was clipped by 0 bases and J by 3 bases; unmatched bases: 5. The CDR3 is 17 amino acids.

V gene TRBV27 combines with J gene TRBJ2-3; 13 bases map to TRBD2. Per the germline V gene, CDR1 is MNHEY and CDR2 is SMNVEV (reference sequence). There are 15 residues in the CDR3. V gave up 1 base and J gave up 6 bases; unmatched junction bases: 1. The CDR3 DNA sequence: TGTGCCAGCAGTTTATGGACTAGCGGGAGCGATACGCAGTATTTT. Protein sequence: CASSLWTSGSDTQYF.

This sequence joins TRBV5-5 and TRBJ2-2, with 9 bases that match TRBD2. After removal of 4 bases from V and 0 bases from J, the junction contained 4 bases not matched to a gene. This CDR3 spans 16 amino acids. Per germline, CDR1 SGHKS and CDR2 YYEKEE (reference sequence). The CDR3 coding sequence is TGTGCCAGCAGCGGCACTAGCGGGCCGAACACCGGGGAGCTGTTTTTT. This codes for CASSGTSGPNTGELFF.

The chain links TRBV2 to TRBJ1-1; the D is unclear. Germline V gene data show CDR1 as SNHLY and CDR2 as FYNNEI. Trimming shortened V by 3 bases and J by 2 bases, and 10 bases separated the two germline ends. CDR3 length: 14 residues. The CDR3 region has the DNA TGTGCCAGCAGTGACGCGCGGGCAAACACTGAAGCTTTCTTT. Translation gives CASSDARANTEAFF.

The chain couples TRBV2 to TRBJ2-7; D could derive from TRBD1 or TRBD2 (9 bases each). The V gene lost 8 bases and the J gene lost 3 bases, with 20 bases spanning the gap. Per germline, CDR1 SNHLY and CDR2 FYNNEI. The CDR3 totals 15 residues. Here the CDR3 DNA reads TGTGCCAGCGGCGGGGGGGGACAGGGTCTCTACGAGCAGTACTTC. Translated, it gives CASGGGGQGLYEQYF.

The chain links TRBV6-1 to TRBJ2-1, with 8 bases that match TRBD2. The CDR3 runs 17 residues. Trimming at V came to 3 bases and at J to 2 bases, leaving 9 bases not matched to a gene. The germline gives CDR1 MNHNS, CDR2 SASEGT. The CDR3 sequence is CASSDPGTRTPYNEQFF. The DNA of the CDR3 is TGTGCCAGCAGTGACCCTGGGACTAGGACCCCCTACAATGAGCAGTTCTTC.

The chain has TRBV7-6 and TRBJ2-7; TRBD1 or TRBD2 may be the D gene (5 bases each). The CDR3 extends over 14 amino acids. In germline, CDR1 is SGHVS, CDR2 FNYEAQ. With 2 bases removed from V and 5 bases from J, the gap between germline ends came to 13 bases. The CDR3: CASSLSGPLNEQYF. The CDR3 region has the DNA TGTGCCAGCAGCTTATCGGGGCCCCTCAACGAGCAGTACTTC.

The chain uses TRBV4-3 and TRBJ2-7; D remains unclear. Trimming left V 0 bases short and J 5 bases short, with 11 bases between. The V gene's germline CDR1 is LGHNA and CDR2 YSLEER. The CDR3 totals 14 residues. In nucleotides, the CDR3 is TGCGCCAGCAGCCAAGATGCCTGGGTCAACGAGCAGTACTTC. This codes for CASSQDAWVNEQYF.

The chain combines TRBV7-3 with TRBJ1-3; TRBD1 matches at 7 bases. The CDR3 contains 14 residues. V shed 7 bases and J 0 bases; nucleotides not matched to a gene: 3. CDR1 and CDR2 from the germline V gene are SGHTA and FQGTGA. The CDR3 loop reads CASNYRGSGNTIYF. CDR3 DNA: TGTGCCAGCAATTACAGGGGCTCTGGAAACACCATATATTTT.

V gene TRBV28 combines with J gene TRBJ2-1; tentatively, D is TRBD1 (6 bases). In germline, CDR1 is MDHEN, CDR2 SYDVKM. Deletions cut 8 bases from V and 6 bases from J, with 20 bases between. The CDR3 is made up of 15 amino acids. In DNA form, the CDR3 reads TGTGCCAGCGAACAACCCAGGGGTTTTGGCAATGAGCAGTTCTTC. This sequence encodes CASEQPRGFGNEQFF.

This chain connects TRBV7-6 to TRBJ1-6; D remains ambiguous. The CDR3 has 14 amino acids. Trimming left V 2 bases short and J 10 bases short, with 12 bases between. Germline CDR1 is SGHVS and CDR2 is FNYEAQ. The CDR3 sequence: CASSLLFLDSPLHF. The CDR3, as DNA: TGTGCCAGCAGCTTATTGTTTTTGGACTCACCCCTCCACTTT.

The gene calls are TRBV5-1 and TRBJ2-2; 7 bases align to TRBD2. From germline, CDR1 is SGHRS and CDR2 YFSETQ. Trimming cost V 4 bases and J 4 bases; bases outside gene matches: 7. The CDR3 consists of 15 residues. DNA for the CDR3: TGCGCCAGCAGCCATCGGGACTACCCCACCGGGGAGCTGTTTTTT. It translates to CASSHRDYPTGELFF.